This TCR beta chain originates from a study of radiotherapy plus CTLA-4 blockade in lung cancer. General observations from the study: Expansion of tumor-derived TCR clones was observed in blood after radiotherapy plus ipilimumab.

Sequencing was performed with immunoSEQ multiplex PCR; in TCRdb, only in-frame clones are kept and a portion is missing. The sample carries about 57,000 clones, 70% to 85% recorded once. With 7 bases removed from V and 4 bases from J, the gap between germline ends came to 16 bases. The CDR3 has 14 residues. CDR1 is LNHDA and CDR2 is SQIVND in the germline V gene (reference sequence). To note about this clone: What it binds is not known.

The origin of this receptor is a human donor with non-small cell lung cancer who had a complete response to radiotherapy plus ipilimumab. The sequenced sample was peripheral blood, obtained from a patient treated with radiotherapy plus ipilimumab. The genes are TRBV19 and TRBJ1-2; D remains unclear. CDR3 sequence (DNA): TGTGCCAGTACTTTATCCCAGCGGGGCTATGGCTACACCTTC. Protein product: CASTLSQRGYGYTF.